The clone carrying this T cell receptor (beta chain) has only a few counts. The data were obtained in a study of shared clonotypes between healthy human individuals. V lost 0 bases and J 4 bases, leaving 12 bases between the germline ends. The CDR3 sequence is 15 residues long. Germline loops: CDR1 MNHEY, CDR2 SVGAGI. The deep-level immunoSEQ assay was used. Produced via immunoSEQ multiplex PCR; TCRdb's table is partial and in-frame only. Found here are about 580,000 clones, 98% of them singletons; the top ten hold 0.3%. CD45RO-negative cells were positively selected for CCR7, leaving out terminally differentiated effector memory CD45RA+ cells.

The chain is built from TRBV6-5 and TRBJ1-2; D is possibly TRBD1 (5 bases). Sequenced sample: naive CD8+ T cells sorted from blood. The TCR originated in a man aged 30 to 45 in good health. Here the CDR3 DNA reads TGTGCCAGCAGTTACTCCCAGGGTCACCTCTATGGCTACACCTTC. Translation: CASSYSQGHLYGYTF.